These T cell receptor beta chains were read from a single sample in a study of T cells in Graves' hyperthyroidism and ophthalmopathy. One entry per CDR3 protein results from TCRdb running MiXCR on the multiplex PCR reads. The repertoire includes a few hundred thousand distinct CDR3 sequences, about 43% of them detected once, and nearly 8.5% sits in the top ten. The specimen was peripheral blood or thyroid tissue (not recorded which). These receptors were obtained from a woman aged 18-29 years with Graves' hyperthyroidism. Each CDR3 is given with its conserved first and last residue. The D gene is left open where the match is weak. Not every row has a clone size; where given, it reads once, few, many or a size class.

v_call	d_call	clone_size	j_call	cdr3_nt	cdr3_aa
TRBV25-1	TRBD1	many	TRBJ1-2	TGTGCCAGCAGTGCCGGGACAGGGGACGTTTATGTTTATGGCTACACCTTC	CASSAGTGDVYVYGYTF
TRBV20-1	TRBD2	NA	TRBJ2-7	TGCAGTGCTGGGGGGACTAGCGGGCCTGAGGGGTACGAGCAGTACTTC	CSAGGTSGPEGYEQYF
TRBV2	NA	NA	TRBJ2-7	TGTGCCAGCAGTGAAGCCTCCGGGGGATCCTACGAGCAGTACTTC	CASSEASGGSYEQYF
TRBV5-1	TRBD2	NA	TRBJ2-7	TGTGCCAGCAGTCAACCGGGACTAGCTACCTACGAGCAGTACTTC	CASSQPGLATYEQYF
TRBV7-8	NA	once	TRBJ1-1	TGCGCCAGCAGCCAAGTAGGTATAAACACTGAAGCTTTCTTT	CASSQVGINTEAFF
TRBV15	TRBD1	many	TRBJ1-2	TGTGCCACCAGCAGAGAGGAGGGGGCGACGGAAGGCTACACCTTC	CATSREEGATEGYTF
TRBV2	TRBD1	NA	TRBJ1-6	TGTGCCAGCAGAACCGGGACAGGGGTCTCACCCCTCCACTTT	CASRTGTGVSPLHF
TRBV2	TRBD1	NA	TRBJ1-2	TGTGCCAGCTCAGCGTTACAGGGGCCATATGGCTACACCTTC	CASSALQGPYGYTF
TRBV2	TRBD2	few	TRBJ2-7	TGTGCCAGCAGTTTCCTTAGCGGGAGTTACGAGCAGTACTTC	CASSFLSGSYEQYF
TRBV19	NA	many	TRBJ1-5	TGTGCCAGTAGGAACATGAGTCAGCCCCAGCATTTT	CASRNMSQPQHF
TRBV20-1	NA	few	TRBJ1-2	TGCAGTGCTCTTGAGAACTATGGCTACACCTTC	CSALENYGYTF
TRBV11-2	NA	NA	TRBJ1-1	TGTGCCAGCAGGAGGGTGAACACTGAAGCTCTCTTT	CASRRVNTEALF
TRBV29-1	NA	once	TRBJ2-5	TGCAGCGTTAACCCTCTAGGTCTCGCGCAGGAGACCCAGTACTTC	CSVNPLGLAQETQYF
TRBV20-1	TRBD1	NA	TRBJ1-5	TGCAGTGCTAGAGAGGACAGGGTCCCCAATCAGCCCCAGCATTTT	CSAREDRVPNQPQHF
TRBV2	NA	NA	TRBJ1-1	TGTGCCAGCAGCTTAGACGCGACTGCGAACACTGAAGCTTTCTTT	CASSLDATANTEAFF
TRBV20-1	TRBD1	few	TRBJ1-2	TGCAGTGCTCATCTCCCGGGACAGGGGGCCTATGGCTACACCTTC	CSAHLPGQGAYGYTF
TRBV5-1	TRBD1	NA	TRBJ2-7	TGCGCCAGCAGCTTGGTCGCGGACAGGTCCTACGAGCAGTGCTTC	CASSLVADRSYEQCF
TRBV7-9	NA	NA	TRBJ2-2	TGCGCCAGCAGCCAAGATGGTTCCAGCCGAGGGACCGGGGAGCTGTTTTTT	CASSQDGSSRGTGELFF
TRBV10-3	TRBD2	NA	TRBJ2-7	TGTGCCATCAGGGGGGCTAGCGGGAGTTTCTACGAGCAGTACTTC	CAIRGASGSFYEQYF
TRBV15	TRBD2	NA	TRBJ2-7	TGTGCCACCAGCAGAGGGACTAGCATCTCCTACGAGCAGTACTTC	CATSRGTSISYEQYF
TRBV12-3/TRBV12-4	NA	few	TRBJ1-3	TGTGCCAGCAGTCTAAGACAGACCCTACCCTCTGGAAACACCATATATTTT	CASSLRQTLPSGNTIYF
TRBV19	TRBD2	NA	TRBJ2-7	TGTGCCAGTAGTGGGACTAGCGATTCCTACGAGCAGTACTTC	CASSGTSDSYEQYF
TRBV7-9	NA	NA	TRBJ2-5	TGTGCCAGCAGTGGAATGGCAGGGCAGGGAAAGACCCAGTACTTC	CASSGMAGQGKTQYF
TRBV29-1	TRBD1	many	TRBJ1-1	TGCAGCGTTCACCGGGACAGGGGTTCCACTGAAGCTTTCTTT	CSVHRDRGSTEAFF
TRBV20-1	NA	NA	TRBJ1-2	TGCAGTGCTAGAGATGGGGGAGACAGATTCCATGGCTACACCTTC	CSARDGGDRFHGYTF
TRBV19	NA	many	TRBJ1-1	TGTGCCAGTAGTCTGGGCGCGGCGGACTTAGCTTTCTTT	CASSLGAADLAFF
TRBV20-1	NA	NA	TRBJ1-2	TGCAGTGACCGACAGGCTGGGTATGGCTACACCTTC	CSDRQAGYGYTF
TRBV20-1	NA	NA	TRBJ1-2	TGCAGTGCTAGGGGCCAGCCCCAAGAACTCTATGGCTACACCTTC	CSARGQPQELYGYTF
TRBV15	NA	NA	TRBJ2-3	TGTGCCACCAGCAGAGATAAGGCAGATACGCAGTATTTT	CATSRDKADTQYF
TRBV20-1	NA	NA	TRBJ2-7	TGCAGTGCTAGTGGGCTGGGTAGCAACGAGCAGTACTTC	CSASGLGSNEQYF
TRBV7-2	NA	many	TRBJ1-1	TGTGCCAGCACCCGGGGGGGACATTTGAGTAATGAAGCTTTCTTT	CASTRGGHLSNEAFF
TRBV25-1	TRBD1	many	TRBJ1-5	TGTGCCAGCAGGTCAGGGGGGTACCAGCCCCAGCATTTT	CASRSGGYQPQHF
TRBV12-3/TRBV12-4	NA	few	TRBJ1-1	TGTGCCACCACCTTGCAGGGGAAAGCTTTCTTT	CATTLQGKAFF
TRBV20-1	TRBD2	NA	TRBJ2-7	TGCAGTGCTAACGGTTGGGCTAGCGGGCACGAGCAGTACTTC	CSANGWASGHEQYF
TRBV29-1	NA	NA	TRBJ1-1	TGCAGCATTCTAGGGAGCACTGAAGCTTTCTTT	CSILGSTEAFF
TRBV7-6	NA	NA	TRBJ2-7	TGTGCCAGCAGCTTACGGGCAGCCTACGAGCAGTACTTC	CASSLRAAYEQYF
TRBV7-2	TRBD1	many	TRBJ1-6	TGTGCCAGCAGCCCGACAGGGGTCTCACCCCTCCACTTT	CASSPTGVSPLHF
TRBV29-1	TRBD1	NA	TRBJ1-1	TGCAGTTACAGGGGGTTGTCTGAAGCTTTCTTT	CSYRGLSEAFF
TRBV20-1	TRBD1	NA	TRBJ1-6	TGCAGTGCCAAGGGGGACAGGGAGGTCTCACCCCTCCACTTT	CSAKGDREVSPLHF
TRBV20-1	TRBD1	NA	TRBJ2-5	TGCAGTGGGGAAGGGGGCTTTTTTCCCGAGACCCAGTACTTC	CSGEGGFFPETQYF
TRBV15	NA	NA	TRBJ1-1	TGTGCCACCAGCAGAGACCGGGAAGAACACCGGGGAGCTGTTTTT	CATSRDREEHRGAVF
TRBV29-1	NA	many	TRBJ1-2	TGCAGCGTTAACGGCTTAAACTATGGCTACACCTTC	CSVNGLNYGYTF
TRBV15	NA	many	TRBJ1-4	TGTGCCACCAGCAGTACTCAGGGGAAACCTAATGAAAAACTGTTTTTT	CATSSTQGKPNEKLFF
TRBV7-6	TRBD1	NA	TRBJ2-7	TGTGCCAGCAGCCGGGGACAGGGGGCTCAGGACGAGCAGTACTTC	CASSRGQGAQDEQYF
TRBV15	TRBD1	NA	TRBJ1-4	TGTGCCACCAGCAGTCGACAGGGAGATGAAAAACTGTTTTTT	CATSSRQGDEKLFF
TRBV7-8	TRBD2	many	TRBJ2-7	TGTGCCAGCAGCTCCCTGCTAGCGGGGCACTACGAGCAGTACTTC	CASSSLLAGHYEQYF
TRBV29-1	NA	once	TRBJ1-6	TGCAGCCTTGCCGGGACGGATAATTCACCCCTCCACTTT	CSLAGTDNSPLHF
TRBV7-2	TRBD1	NA	TRBJ1-4	TGTGCCAGCAGCCAAGGGGACAGGGAGGAAAAACTGTTTTTT	CASSQGDREEKLFF
TRBV20-1	TRBD1	NA	TRBJ1-6	TGCAGTGCTAGAGGCGGGACAGGGACTATTTCACCCCTCCACTTT	CSARGGTGTISPLHF
TRBV24-1	NA	NA	TRBJ2-2	TGTGCCACCAGCGGGACCGAGAACACCGGGGAGCTGTTTTTT	CATSGTENTGELFF
TRBV10-3	TRBD2	NA	TRBJ2-2	TGTGCCATCAGTATTGGGACTAGCGGGATCTCCGGGGAGCTGTTTTTT	CAISIGTSGISGELFF
TRBV7-3	TRBD1	NA	TRBJ1-2	TGTGCCAGCAGCTTTCCCGACAGGGGGGACTATGGCTACACCTTC	CASSFPDRGDYGYTF
TRBV7-9	NA	NA	TRBJ2-7	TGTGCCAGCAGCTTCCCCCTGAGCTCCTACGAGCAGTACTTC	CASSFPLSSYEQYF